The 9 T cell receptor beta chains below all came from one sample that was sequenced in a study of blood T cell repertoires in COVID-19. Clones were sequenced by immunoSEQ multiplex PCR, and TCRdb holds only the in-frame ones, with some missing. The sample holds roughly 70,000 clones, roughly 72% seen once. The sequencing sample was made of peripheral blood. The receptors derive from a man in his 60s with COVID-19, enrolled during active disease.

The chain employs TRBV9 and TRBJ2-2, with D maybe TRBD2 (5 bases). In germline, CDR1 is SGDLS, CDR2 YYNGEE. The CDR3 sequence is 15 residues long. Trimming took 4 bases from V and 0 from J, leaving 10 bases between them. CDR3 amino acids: CASSPLAANTGELFF. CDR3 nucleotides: TGTGCCAGCAGCCCTCTAGCTGCGAACACCGGGGAGCTGTTTTTT.

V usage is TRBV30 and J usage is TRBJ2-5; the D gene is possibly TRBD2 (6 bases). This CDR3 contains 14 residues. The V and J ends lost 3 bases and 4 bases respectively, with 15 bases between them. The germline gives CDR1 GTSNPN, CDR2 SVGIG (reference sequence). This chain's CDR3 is CAWRSRLGGETQYF. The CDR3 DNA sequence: TGTGCCTGGAGATCGAGGCTGGGAGGAGAGACCCAGTACTTC.

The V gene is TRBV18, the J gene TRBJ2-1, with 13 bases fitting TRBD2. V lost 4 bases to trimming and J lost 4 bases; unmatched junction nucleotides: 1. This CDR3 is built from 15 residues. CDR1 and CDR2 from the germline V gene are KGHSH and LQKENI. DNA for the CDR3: TGTGCCAGCTCACAACTAGCGGGAGGGTACAATGAGCAGTTCTTC. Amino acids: CASSQLAGGYNEQFF.

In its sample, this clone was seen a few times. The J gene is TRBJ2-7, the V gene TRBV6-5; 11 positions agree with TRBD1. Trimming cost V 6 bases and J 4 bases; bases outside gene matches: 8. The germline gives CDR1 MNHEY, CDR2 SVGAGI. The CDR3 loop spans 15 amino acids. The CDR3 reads CASSAGQGGQYEQYF. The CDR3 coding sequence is TGTGCCAGCAGCGCGGGACAGGGGGGACAGTACGAGCAGTACTTC.

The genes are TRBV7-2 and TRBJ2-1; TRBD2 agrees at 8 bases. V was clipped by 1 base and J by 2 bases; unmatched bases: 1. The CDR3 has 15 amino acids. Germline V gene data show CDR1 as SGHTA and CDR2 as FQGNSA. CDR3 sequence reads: CASSLGAGAYNEQFF. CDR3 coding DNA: TGTGCCAGCAGCTTAGGAGCGGGAGCCTACAATGAGCAGTTCTTC.

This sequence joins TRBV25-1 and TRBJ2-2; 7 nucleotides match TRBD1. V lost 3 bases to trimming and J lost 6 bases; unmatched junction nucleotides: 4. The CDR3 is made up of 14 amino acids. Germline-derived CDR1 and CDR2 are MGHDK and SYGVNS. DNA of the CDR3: TGTGCCAGCAGTGATCGGGGACAGCCCGGGGAGCTGTTTTTT. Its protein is CASSDRGQPGELFF.

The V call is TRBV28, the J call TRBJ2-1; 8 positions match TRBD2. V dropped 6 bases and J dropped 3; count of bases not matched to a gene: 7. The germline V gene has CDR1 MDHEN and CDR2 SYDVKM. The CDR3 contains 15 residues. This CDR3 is CASRVSGGFYNEQFF. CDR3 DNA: TGTGCCAGCAGGGTCAGCGGGGGATTCTACAATGAGCAGTTCTTC.

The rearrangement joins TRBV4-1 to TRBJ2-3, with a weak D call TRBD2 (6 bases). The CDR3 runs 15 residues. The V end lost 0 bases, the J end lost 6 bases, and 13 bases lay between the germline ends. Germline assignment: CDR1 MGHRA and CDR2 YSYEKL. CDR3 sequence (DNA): TGCGCCAGCAGCCAAGAAGGAAGGAGGGCCGATACGCAGTATTTT. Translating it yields CASSQEGRRADTQYF.

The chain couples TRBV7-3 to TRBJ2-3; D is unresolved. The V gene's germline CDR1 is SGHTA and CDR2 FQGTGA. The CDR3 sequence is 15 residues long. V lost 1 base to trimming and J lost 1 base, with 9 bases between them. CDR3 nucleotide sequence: TGTGCCAGCAGCTTAAACGCGGAGCGCACAGATACGCAGTATTTT. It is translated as CASSLNAERTDTQYF.